This T cell receptor (beta chain) originates from a study of identical twins. MiXCR, run by TCRdb on the 5' RACE reads, gives a single entry per CDR3 protein. The sample includes about 700,000 distinct CDR3 sequences, 5.5% to 6.5% of them seen just once. Study-level results: Cross-sectional statistics underpinned the conclusions; the same donors were not followed. Those out-of-frame alpha sequences shared by twins showed an excess of low generation probability.

CDR1 is SGHRS and CDR2 is YFSETQ in the germline V gene. Trimming stripped 0 bases from V and 7 bases from J, with 10 bases between. The length of the CDR3 is 13 residues. As for this clonotype: The antigen is undetermined.

This sequence was found in a man aged 18 to 30 in good health. The gene calls are TRBV5-1 and TRBJ2-5; D gene ambiguous. Sample: naive T cells sorted from blood. CDR3 coding DNA: TGCGCCAGCAGCTTGGATTCGGGTGCGACCCAGTACTTC. Residues: CASSLDSGATQYF.